Below, 32 T cell receptor beta chains from the same sample are listed, as sequenced in a study of CD8+ T cells in alopecia areata (dated by TCRdb to between 2018 and 2020). What the time point label conveys for this sample: baseline before oral tofacitinib. Libraries were constructed by the immunoSEQ multiplex PCR assay. To provide template for TCR sequencing, every sample had RNA extracted and reverse transcribed into cDNA. This is the immuneACCESS table as TCRdb keeps it, with only in-frame sequences that have V and J called. A part of the clones is gone; compared with another copy, unresolved V genes explain less than half, and the rest is unexplained. This sample has fewer than 80,000 clones in its table, and 55% to 75% of those were observed once. The top ten clones comprise roughly 18% of the sample. The input for sequencing was CD8+ T cells sorted from blood, taken at week 0. These receptors originate from a human donor with alopecia areata.

This clone was detected many times. The chain is built from TRBV14 and TRBJ2-1; 10 positions match TRBD2. After removal of 4 bases from V and 9 bases from J, the junction contained 3 bases not matched to a gene. The germline CDR1 and CDR2 sequences are SGHDN and FVKESK. The CDR3 runs to 13 residues. The CDR3 nucleotides are TGTGCCAGCAGCCGGGGACTAGCGAGTGAGCAGTTCTTC. It translates to CASSRGLASEQFF.

The chain carries TRBV7-9 and TRBJ2-3, with 11 bases that match TRBD2. J lost 3 bases, V lost 5 bases, and 7 bases had no gene match. Germline V gene lookup returns CDR1 SEHNR and CDR2 FQNEAQ (reference sequence). The CDR3 totals 16 residues. In DNA form, the CDR3 reads TGTGCCAGCAGCCTTCTAGCGGGGGGAGTGACAGATACGCAGTATTTT. Translating it yields CASSLLAGGVTDTQYF.

In its sample, this clone was seen a few times. J is TRBJ2-7 and V is TRBV29-1; D is unclear. Germline lookup yields CDR1 SQVTM and CDR2 ANQGSEA. The V gene lost 3 bases and the J gene lost 0 bases, with 15 bases spanning the gap. The length of the CDR3 is 15 residues. The CDR3 region is CSVEVGRLSSYEQYF. The CDR3 DNA is TGCAGCGTTGAGGTCGGACGCCTCTCCTCCTACGAGCAGTACTTC.

This chain links TRBV9 with TRBJ1-5; a possible D gene is TRBD1 (6 bases). CDR3 length: 13 amino acids. CDR1 is SGDLS and CDR2 is YYNGEE in the germline V gene. Between the trimmed V and J ends, which lost 3 bases and 2 bases, there was a span of 6 bases. CDR3 sequence (DNA): TGTGCCAGCAGCGCAGGGGGCAATCAGCCCCAGCATTTT. This encodes CASSAGGNQPQHF.

By proportion, this clone is medium-sized. The chain recombines TRBV28 with TRBJ2-1; TRBD1 matches at 9 bases. Germline assignment: CDR1 MDHEN and CDR2 SYDVKM. Trimming cost V 7 bases and J 3 bases; bases outside gene matches: 7. This CDR3 has 15 amino acids. The CDR3 loop is CASTAGDRDYNEQFF. The DNA for the CDR3 is TGTGCCAGCACCGCCGGGGACAGGGACTACAATGAGCAGTTCTTC. The variable domain in full, with the rest retrieved from reference TRBV28 and TRBJ2-1, is DVKVTQSSRYLVKRTGEKVFLECVQDMDHENMFWYRQDPGLGLRLIYFSYDVKMKEKGDIPEGYSVSREKKERFSLILESASTNQTSMYLCASTAGDRDYNEQFFGPGTRLTVL.

The rearrangement joins TRBV6-5 to TRBJ2-7; no reliable D call. The CDR3 contains 13 residues. The germline CDR1 and CDR2 sequences are MNHEY and SVGAGI. Trimming took 2 bases from V and 7 from J, leaving 12 bases between them. The CDR3, as DNA: TGTGCCAGCAGTTACGCATTTGACCTGGAGCAGTACTTC. As protein: CASSYAFDLEQYF.

To note about this clone: At one of its ends the junction is not consistent with the germline gene, which may arise from a read error. The V call is TRBV4-2, the J call TRBJ1-1; D ambiguous. The CDR3 consists of 14 residues. Germline V gene data show CDR1 as LGHNA and CDR2 as YNFKEQ. CDR3 loop: CASSQEVGEAEAFF. The CDR3 DNA follows: TGTGCCAGCAGCCAAGAGGTAGGAGAGGCTGAGGCTTTCTTT.

This clone was seen more than once but under ten times. The genes are TRBV7-9 and TRBJ2-3; TRBD1 matches 7 bases. CDR1 and CDR2 (germline): SEHNR, FQNEAQ (reference sequence). The CDR3 is made up of 15 amino acids. V shed 1 base and J 6 bases; nucleotides not matched to a gene: 7. The CDR3 spells CASSLVGTAHDTQYF. The CDR3 bases are TGTGCCAGCAGCTTAGTCGGGACAGCCCATGATACGCAGTATTTT.

This clone has only a few counts. The chain couples TRBV27 to TRBJ2-3; no reliable D call. V was pared by 5 bases and J by 0 bases, with 9 bases between. Germline CDR1 is MNHEY and CDR2 is SMNVEV (reference sequence). The CDR3 has 14 residues. The DNA for the CDR3 is TGTGCCAGCAGTGTAGCTACTAGCACAGATACGCAGTATTTT. Translation gives CASSVATSTDTQYF.

This sequence joins TRBV29-1 and TRBJ1-3; no clear D gene. Germline assignment: CDR1 SQVTM and CDR2 ANQGSEA. V dropped 3 bases and J dropped 1 base, with 10 bases sitting between them. The CDR3 length is 14 residues. Written as DNA, the CDR3 is TGCAGCGTTGATGAGGGTGGGTCTGGAAACACCATATATTTT. Translating it yields CSVDEGGSGNTIYF.

V is TRBV2 and J is TRBJ1-2, with D unclear. CDR3 size: 11 residues. CDR1 and CDR2 (germline): SNHLY, FYNNEI. V lost 3 bases, J lost 5 bases, and 4 bases lay in between. CDR3 DNA: TGTGCCAGCAGTGATGGATATGGCTACACCTTC. Its translation is CASSDGYGYTF.

A note on this clone: This CDR3 fails to terminate in the conserved phenylalanine or tryptophan, so it likely reflects a read error. This chain links TRBV25-1 with TRBJ1-5; D perhaps matches TRBD1 (5 bases). The CDR3 spans 18 residues. V was cut by 4 bases and J by 1 base, with 20 bases left in between. Germline CDR1 reads MGHDK; CDR2 reads SYGVNS. DNA of the CDR3: TGTGCCAGCAGTGCCCATCAGGGATGCGGGTGGAGCAATCAGCCCCAGCATTCT. Translation: CASSAHQGCGWSNQPQHS.

The gene calls are TRBV28 and TRBJ2-7; the D is unclear. Germline values: CDR1 MDHEN, CDR2 SYDVKM. The CDR3 runs to 14 residues. With 8 bases removed from V and 0 bases from J, the gap between germline ends came to 14 bases. CDR3 nucleotide sequence: TGTGCCAGCTCCGATCGGGCAGCCTCCTACGAGCAGTACTTC. Protein sequence: CASSDRAASYEQYF.

This chain links TRBV30 with TRBJ2-1, with D unclear. Trimming cost V 4 bases and J 4 bases, with 5 bases left between them. Germline V CDR1 and CDR2: GTSNPN, SVGIG (reference sequence). This CDR3 has 11 amino acids. The CDR3 sequence is CAWTVYNEQFF. CDR3 coding DNA: TGTGCCTGGACAGTATACAATGAGCAGTTCTTC.

This clone was counted between two and nine times. The chain employs TRBV7-6 and TRBJ2-3; D is unresolved. V was cut by 3 bases and J by 6 bases, with 10 bases left in between. This CDR3 region has 13 residues. From germline, CDR1 is SGHVS and CDR2 FNYEAQ. In DNA form, the CDR3 reads TGTGCCAGCAGCTTCGACGGTTCCGATACGCAGTATTTT. It codes for CASSFDGSDTQYF.

The chain recombines TRBV25-1 with TRBJ2-5; D not resolved. Per the germline V gene, CDR1 is MGHDK and CDR2 is SYGVNS. Trimming took off 4 bases at V and 1 base at J, with 16 bases between the two ends. This CDR3 has 16 amino acids. CDR3 sequence: CASSAPRDVSQETQYF. CDR3 DNA sequence: TGTGCCAGCAGTGCTCCTAGGGATGTGTCCCAAGAGACCCAGTACTTC.

This clone was found a few times. The chain joins TRBV7-2 to TRBJ1-6; possibly TRBD1 for D (5 bases). This CDR3 region has 15 residues. The germline V gene has CDR1 SGHTA and CDR2 FQGNSA. With 5 bases removed from V and 11 bases from J, the gap between germline ends came to 19 bases. The CDR3 reads CASSHPQADGPPLHF. In DNA, the CDR3 is TGTGCCAGCAGCCATCCACAGGCCGACGGGCCACCCCTCCACTTT.

The chain carries TRBV13 and TRBJ2-7; the D gene could be TRBD1 or TRBD2 (5 bases each). The CDR3 runs 13 residues. The germline V gene has CDR1 PRHDT and CDR2 FYEKMQ (reference sequence). Trimming removed 4 bases at V and 4 bases at J, with 11 bases between. The CDR3 reads CASSSSGPYEQYF. In DNA, the CDR3 is TGTGCCAGCAGCTCGTCGGGGCCGTACGAGCAGTACTTC.

The table lists this clone with a few counts. The V gene is TRBV4-1, the J gene TRBJ2-7; TRBD1 agrees at 11 bases. CDR3 length: 16 amino acids. Per germline, CDR1 MGHRA and CDR2 YSYEKL. After removal of 4 bases from V and 5 bases from J, the junction contained 10 bases not matched to a gene. CDR3 nucleotide sequence: TGCGCCAGCAGCCCTACTCGGGACAGGGGGAGGAACGAGCAGTACTTC. The encoded protein is CASSPTRDRGRNEQYF.

This clone was seen once. The rearrangement uses TRBV7-3 and TRBJ2-7; D is undetermined. CDR1 and CDR2 (germline): SGHTA, FQGTGA. CDR3 length: 12 residues. Trimming shortened V by 2 bases and J by 6 bases, and 8 bases separated the two germline ends. The chain's CDR3 is CASSLAHSEQYF. CDR3 nucleotide sequence: TGTGCCAGCAGCTTAGCTCACTCCGAGCAGTACTTC. Looking up the rest from reference TRBV7-3 and TRBJ2-7 gives the full variable domain: GAGVSQTPSNKVTEKGKYVELRCDPISGHTALYWYRQSLGQGPEFLIYFQGTGAADDSGLPNDRFFAVRPEGSVSTLKIQRTERGDSAVYLCASSLAHSEQYFGPGTRLTVT.

This clone appeared a few times. The chain joins TRBV7-2 to TRBJ1-2, with 8 bases lining up with TRBD1. CDR1 and CDR2 from the germline V gene are SGHTA and FQGNSA. CDR3 length equals 15 residues. V shed 1 base, J shed 5 bases, and the junction held 6 bases outside the gene matches. In DNA form, the CDR3 reads TGTGCCAGCAGCTTAGGAGCAACAGGGGGTTATGGCTACACCTTC. Protein sequence: CASSLGATGGYGYTF.

This clone was seen only a few times. The V gene is TRBV29-1, the J gene TRBJ2-7, with a tentative D call TRBD2 (6 bases). Trimming removed 4 bases at V and 0 bases at J, with 10 bases between. The CDR3 consists of 13 residues. From germline, CDR1 is SQVTM and CDR2 ANQGSEA. The chain's CDR3 is CSVVPAGSYEQYF. The CDR3 DNA reads as TGCAGCGTTGTACCAGCGGGCTCCTACGAGCAGTACTTC.

This clone appeared a few times. J is TRBJ2-7 and V is TRBV5-6; D gene ambiguous. Trimming took 0 bases from V and 7 from J, leaving 5 bases between them. The CDR3 extends over 11 amino acids. Germline-derived CDR1 and CDR2 are SGHDT and YYEEEE. This chain's CDR3 is CASSLGGEQYF. The CDR3 nucleotides read TGTGCCAGCAGCTTGGGAGGAGAGCAGTACTTC.

This chain's CDR3 is CASSSSVLGGQRDYGYTF. CDR3 coding DNA: TGTGCCAGCAGCTCATCCGTGCTAGGTGGACAGAGGGATTATGGCTACACCTTC. The rearrangement links TRBV7-9 to TRBJ1-2; the D gene is possibly TRBD1 (6 bases). The CDR3 spans 18 residues. Trimming took 4 bases from V and 5 from J, leaving 26 bases between them. Germline CDR1 is SEHNR and CDR2 is FQNEAQ (reference sequence).

The CDR3 spells CASSPLTGHSNTGELFF. The CDR3 region has the DNA TGTGCCAGCAGCCCTCTGACAGGCCATTCGAACACCGGGGAGCTGTTTTTT. V usage is TRBV25-1 and J usage is TRBJ2-2, with D perhaps TRBD1 (6 bases). Germline CDR1 MGHDK, CDR2 SYGVNS. V lost 6 bases and J 0 bases, leaving 17 bases between the germline ends. The CDR3 spans 17 residues.

The table lists this clone with a count of one. The chain couples TRBV19 to TRBJ2-5, with 9 nucleotides matching TRBD2. Germline assignment: CDR1 LNHDA and CDR2 SQIVND (reference sequence). This CDR3 contains 18 residues. Trimming at V came to 5 bases and at J to 2 bases, leaving 15 bases not matched to a gene. CDR3 protein: CASSEFLAGLEPQETQYF. The CDR3 nucleotides read TGTGCCAGTAGTGAATTTCTAGCGGGGCTCGAGCCACAAGAGACCCAGTACTTC.

V gene TRBV6-5 combines with J gene TRBJ2-5; the D is unclear. V was shortened by 7 bases and J by 5 bases, with 11 bases between the two germline ends. The CDR3 is made up of 12 amino acids. Germline V gene sequence: CDR1 MNHEY, CDR2 SVGAGI. The CDR3 DNA reads as TGTGCCAGCACCGGACCCGGGGAGACCCAGTACTTC. This encodes CASTGPGETQYF.

The chain couples TRBV13 to TRBJ2-3; 9 bases line up with TRBD2. From germline, CDR1 is PRHDT and CDR2 FYEKMQ (reference sequence). The length of the CDR3 is 19 residues. V lost 4 bases and J lost 4; bases outside the gene matches: 18. CDR3 DNA sequence: TGTGCCAGCAGCTCGACTAGCGGTGGTGCCCGGGGAGGCCCAGATACGCAGTATTTT. It yields the protein CASSSTSGGARGGPDTQYF.

The chain has TRBV29-1 and TRBJ2-7; a possible D gene is TRBD1 (6 bases). Trimming took off 3 bases at V and 3 bases at J, with 9 bases between the two ends. The CDR3 runs to 12 residues. Germline V gene lookup returns CDR1 SQVTM and CDR2 ANQGSEA. In DNA form, the CDR3 reads TGCAGCGTTGATGAAGGGGGCTACGAGCAGTACTTC. Its translation: CSVDEGGYEQYF.

The chain uses TRBV27 and TRBJ1-2, with unresolved D. Between the trimmed V and J ends, which lost 3 bases and 0 bases, there was a span of 8 bases. The CDR3 loop spans 14 amino acids. Germline V lookup: CDR1 MNHEY, CDR2 SMNVEV (reference sequence). The CDR3 loop reads CASSFGGSNYGYTF. CDR3 nucleotides: TGTGCCAGCAGTTTTGGAGGGTCTAACTATGGCTACACCTTC.

The chain employs TRBV9 and TRBJ2-7; no firm D call. This CDR3 has 13 residues. Looked up from germline, CDR1 is SGDLS and CDR2 is YYNGEE. Trimming left V 3 bases short and J 5 bases short, with 12 bases between. In DNA form, the CDR3 reads TGTGCCAGCAGCGCCCGTGAAGAGGACGAGCAGTACTTC. It codes for CASSAREEDEQYF.

J is TRBJ2-1 and V is TRBV15, with 10 bases identical to TRBD2. Trimming took 4 bases from V and 5 from J; bases not matched to a gene: 5. Germline-derived CDR1 and CDR2 are LNHNV and YYDKDF (reference sequence). CDR3 length equals 15 residues. The CDR3 DNA follows: TGTGCCACCAGCAAACTAGCGGGGAGGAACAATGAGCAGTTCTTC. Translating it yields CATSKLAGRNNEQFF.